Listed below are T cell receptor beta chains from one sample, sequenced in a study of T-cell reconstitution after alpha-beta-depleted transplantation in children. TCRdb reprocessed the PCR reads via MiXCR and lists one record per CDR3 protein. Found here are about 610,000 distinct CDR3 sequences, about 10% of them singletons; the top ten hold 3.5% to 5%. The source material was PBMCs from the stem cell graft donor, sampled from the stem cell graft. These receptors all come from a human donor who donated a stem cell graft to a child with acute myeloid leukemia. Both conserved end residues are part of each CDR3. The order of the fields is V gene, J gene, CDR3 protein.

TRBV12-3/TRBV12-4	TRBJ1-5	CASSFTGASNQPQHF
TRBV6-1	TRBJ1-4	CASSPGGGGNEKLFF
TRBV6-2/TRBV6-3	TRBJ2-3	CASSNRGRPMQYF
TRBV4-3	TRBJ1-1	CASSLGRGFSTEAFF
TRBV12-3/TRBV12-4	TRBJ2-3	CASSLHQLGLGADTQYF
TRBV6-5	TRBJ1-1	CASSLLARGSTEAFF
TRBV12-3/TRBV12-4	TRBJ2-5	CASTLGSGETQYF
TRBV7-2	TRBJ2-7	CASSLSGSAYEQYF
TRBV3-1	TRBJ2-7	CASSLRGQGTGEQYF
TRBV30	TRBJ2-7	CAWRLRGHYEQYF
TRBV20-1	TRBJ2-1	CSAMGTSGSSGVGEQFF
TRBV12-3/TRBV12-4	TRBJ2-1	CASSLGVNEQFF
TRBV20-1	TRBJ1-5	CSVGTDLNQPQHF
TRBV6-2/TRBV6-3	TRBJ2-7	CASSYSNRLTGVGGSSHYEQYF
TRBV7-3	TRBJ2-1	CASSLGGTRGTEQFF
TRBV12-3/TRBV12-4	TRBJ2-1	CASSLRQGANNEQFF
TRBV10-3	TRBJ2-7	CAIGGSYEQYF
TRBV9	TRBJ2-2	CASSVTSGNTGELFF
TRBV6-5	TRBJ1-4	CASSLGQPSKKLFF
TRBV5-1	TRBJ1-4	CASSLGTPGEKLFF
TRBV2	TRBJ2-1	CASRIRRGSYNEQFF
TRBV7-3	TRBJ2-1	CASSLSTSLTTYNEQFF
TRBV9	TRBJ2-2	CASSAQGLPGELFF
TRBV6-2/TRBV6-3	TRBJ2-3	CASGDTDTQYF
TRBV7-2	TRBJ2-3	CASSLSLPLGTDTQYF
TRBV15	TRBJ2-7	CATSSQKSTGLSSYEQYF
TRBV5-1	TRBJ2-1	CASSRGTSGIYNEQFF
TRBV5-1	TRBJ2-3	CASNPGLAGATDTQYF
TRBV29-1	TRBJ1-3	CSVRSGNTIYF
TRBV5-1	TRBJ1-2	CASSAGQGAYGYTF
TRBV7-9	TRBJ1-1	CASSFPNTEAFF
TRBV6-5	TRBJ2-4	CASSYTDSNQDIQYF
TRBV7-2	TRBJ2-7	CASSISERSSYEQYF
TRBV5-5	TRBJ2-7	CASSLVDRYEQYF
TRBV5-8	TRBJ2-3	CASSRASGSSTDTQYF
TRBV18	TRBJ2-2	CASSPYGTDGGELFF
TRBV5-1	TRBJ1-1	CASSLALMGGMNTEAFF
TRBV3-1	TRBJ2-7	CASSQRTAGGEQYF
TRBV6-5	TRBJ1-1	CASSYNRALQFSAFF
TRBV29-1	TRBJ2-5	CSVTGTDQETQYF
TRBV5-1	TRBJ2-7	CASSLDRTGVSEQYF
TRBV11-1	TRBJ2-1	CASNRPGPRGHEQFF
TRBV30	TRBJ2-1	CAWATGGSYNEQFF
TRBV7-3	TRBJ2-7	CASSPCLILGPYEQYF
TRBV7-9	TRBJ2-7	CASSLTGLATEQYF
TRBV4-2	TRBJ1-6	CASSRGGQQGGSSYNSPLHF
TRBV24-1	TRBJ2-1	CATSDSGVGHNEQFF
TRBV20-1	TRBJ2-1	CSARDSGGSSYNEQFF
TRBV9	TRBJ1-1	CASSFREQGASRTEAFF
TRBV6-1	TRBJ1-6	CASSRPQGPTYNSPLHF
TRBV15	TRBJ2-3	CATSLNLLGTDTQYF
TRBV29-1	TRBJ2-7	CSVEARTGSAYEQYF
TRBV14	TRBJ2-7	CASSQDGGTIVAYEQYF
TRBV29-1	TRBJ1-2	CSVAGTYGYTF
TRBV3-1	TRBJ2-1	CASSRVNEQFF
TRBV6-5	TRBJ2-5	CASNTGTARETQYF
TRBV6-6	TRBJ2-7	CASSQVQDEQYF
TRBV5-1	TRBJ1-4	CASSLEGATREKLFF
TRBV5-1	TRBJ2-7	CASSFGSDPGRYEQYF